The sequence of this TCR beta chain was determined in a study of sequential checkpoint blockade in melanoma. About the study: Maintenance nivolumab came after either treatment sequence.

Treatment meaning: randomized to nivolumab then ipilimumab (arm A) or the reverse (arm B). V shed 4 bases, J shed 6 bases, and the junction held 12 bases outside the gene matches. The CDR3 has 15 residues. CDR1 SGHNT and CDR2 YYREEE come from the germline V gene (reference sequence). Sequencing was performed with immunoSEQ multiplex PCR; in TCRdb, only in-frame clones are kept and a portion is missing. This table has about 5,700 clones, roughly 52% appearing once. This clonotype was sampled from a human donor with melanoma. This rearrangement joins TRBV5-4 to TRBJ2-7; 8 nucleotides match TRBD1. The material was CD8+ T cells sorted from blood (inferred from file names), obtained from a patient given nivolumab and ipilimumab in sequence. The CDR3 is CASSLQGVGTGEQYF. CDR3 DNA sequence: TGTGCCAGCAGCCTACAGGGGGTGGGAACAGGCGAGCAGTACTTC.